These 15 T cell receptor beta chains were all obtained from the same sample, sequenced in a study of tumor-infiltrating lymphocytes in primary liver carcinoma. From about 19-30 mg of unsorted bulk tissue, DNA and RNA were co-extracted together. The input was 450 to 550 ng total RNA; TCR beta cDNA was made from it with a constant-region primer. Libraries of TCR beta came from three nested multiplex PCR rounds with slightly modified ARM-PCR. PCR rounds one and two used TRBV1-TRBV30 forward primers with a C-beta reverse primer for 10 cycles each. TCRdb reprocessed the multiplex PCR reads with MiXCR, giving one entry per CDR3 protein. Of approximately 92,000 distinct CDR3 sequences in the sample, around 68% were seen once. The sequencing input was tumor-adjacent normal liver tissue. All receptors come from a man between 35 and 55 years old with primary liver carcinoma and hepatitis B virus infection.

Worth noting for this clonotype: Mismatch with germline at one junction end may stem from a read error. Written as DNA, the CDR3 is TGTGCCAGTAGTCGGGGGGACCAAGAGACCCAGTGCTTC. This codes for CASSRGDQETQCF. This chain links TRBV11-2 with TRBJ2-5; 7 bases are shared with TRBD2. Germline V lookup: CDR1 SGHAT, CDR2 FQNNGV. CDR3 length: 13 residues.

To note about this clonotype: A much larger clone sits a single nucleotide away, making a read error possible. This rearrangement joins TRBV5-4 to TRBJ2-2; TRBD1 matches at 9 bases. Germline CDR1 reads SGHNT; CDR2 reads YYREEE (reference sequence). This CDR3 comprises 13 residues. V lost 2 bases to trimming and J lost 9 bases; unmatched junction nucleotides: 2. The CDR3 DNA follows: TGTGCCAGCAGCTTACAGGGGGCCCGGGAGCTGTTTTTT. Protein product: CASSLQGARELFF. The variable domain in full, completed from reference TRBV5-4 and TRBJ2-2, reads ETGVTQSPTHLIKTRGQQVTLRCSSQSGHNTVSWYQQALGQGPQFIFQYYREEENGRGNFPPRFSGLQFPNYSSELNVNALELDDSALYLCASSLQGARELFFGEGSRLTVL.

The chain recombines TRBV7-6 with TRBJ1-2; D gene unclear. Germline V gives CDR1 SGHVS, CDR2 FNYEAQ. V gave up 5 bases and J gave up 6 bases, with 16 bases separating them. This CDR3 is built from 14 residues. For the CDR3, the DNA is TGTGCCAGCAGCCCAGGCCGGGGATTCGATGGCTACACCTTC. The encoded protein is CASSPGRGFDGYTF.

The chain is built from TRBV28 and TRBJ2-3, with 8 bases matching TRBD2. Germline-derived CDR1 and CDR2 are MDHEN and SYDVKM. The trim removed 6 bases at V and 3 bases at J, leaving 8 bases unmatched. The CDR3 is 15 amino acids. Written as DNA, the CDR3 is TGTGCCAGCAGAAAAGCGGGAGTGGAGACAGATACGCAGTATTTT. It encodes CASRKAGVETDTQYF.

The V and J genes are TRBV28 and TRBJ1-5, with D tentatively TRBD1 (5 bases). The V gene lost 11 bases and the J gene lost 7 bases, with 21 bases spanning the gap. Germline-derived CDR1 and CDR2 are MDHEN and SYDVKM. This CDR3 is 14 amino acids long. DNA for the CDR3: TGTGCCGGCACCAAAGGAGGGGCGGAACAGCCCCAGCATTTT. The encoded protein is CAGTKGGAEQPQHF.

Points on this clonotype: A much larger clone lies a single base off, so this may be a read error. The chain couples TRBV29-1 to TRBJ2-3; a possible D gene is TRBD2 (5 bases). Germline lookup yields CDR1 SQVTM and CDR2 ANQGSEA. With 3 bases removed from V and 5 bases from J, the gap between germline ends came to 12 bases. This CDR3 has 13 residues. CDR3: CSVDSGMKDTQYF. The CDR3 DNA sequence: TGCAGCGTTGACAGCGGTATGAAAGATACGCAGTATTTT.

At least ten counts were recorded for this clonotype. V usage is TRBV5-5 and J usage is TRBJ2-3; 10 bases fit TRBD2. The J segment lost 5 bases and the V segment lost 0 bases, leaving 0 bases of the junction unmatched. CDR1 SGHKS and CDR2 YYEKEE come from the germline V gene (reference sequence). The CDR3 covers 14 residues. The CDR3 sequence is CASSLGLAGDTQYF. CDR3 in DNA: TGTGCCAGCAGCTTGGGACTAGCGGGAGATACGCAGTATTTT.

The chain uses TRBV20-1 and TRBJ2-1, with 9 bases fitting TRBD1. V lost 4 bases and J lost 5; bases outside the gene matches: 9. In germline, CDR1 is DFQATT, CDR2 SNEGSKA (reference sequence). This CDR3 is built from 15 residues. CDR3 residues: CSATIDRGVNNEQFF. DNA for the CDR3: TGCAGTGCTACAATAGACAGGGGGGTTAACAATGAGCAGTTCTTC.

This chain connects TRBV5-1 to TRBJ2-3; 9 bases are a match to TRBD2. The germline CDR1 and CDR2 sequences are SGHRS and YFSETQ. The CDR3 sequence is 14 residues long. Germline trimming cut 0 bases from V and 5 bases from J; bases unmatched to any gene: 1. CDR3 nucleotides: TGCGCCAGCAGCTTGGGAGCGGGAGGAGATACGCAGTATTTT. Its protein is CASSLGAGGDTQYF. Looking up the rest from reference TRBV5-1 and TRBJ2-3 gives the full variable domain: KAGVTQTPRYLIKTRGQQVTLSCSPISGHRSVSWYQQTPGQGLQFLFEYFSETQRNKGNFPGRFSGRQFSNSRSEMNVSTLELGDSALYLCASSLGAGGDTQYFGPGTRLTVL.

The table lists this clonotype with a count of one. This chain joins TRBV29-1 and TRBJ1-1; D gene ambiguous. With 4 bases removed from V and 11 bases from J, the gap between germline ends came to 20 bases. Germline CDR1 reads SQVTM; CDR2 reads ANQGSEA. The CDR3 loop spans 13 amino acids. The DNA of the CDR3 is TGCAGCGTTGCTATCAGTCGGAACAATGATGCTTTCTTT. It translates to CSVAISRNNDAFF.

A remark on this clonotype: A much larger clone lies one base from this, so it may be a read error. The rearrangement links TRBV5-5 to TRBJ1-2; 7 bases map to TRBD1. The CDR3 runs to 15 residues. Germline V gene sequence: CDR1 SGHKS, CDR2 YYEKEE (reference sequence). CDR3 nucleotide sequence: TGTACCAGCAGCTTGCAGGGGACAGCTTACGGTGGCTACACCTTC. Translated, it gives CTSSLQGTAYGGYTF.

As regards this clonotype: Sequence at one end of the junction differs from germline and may be a read error. The CDR3 spells CASRPIGTSVNDQFF. CDR3 sequence (DNA): TGTGCCAGCAGGCCAATCGGAACTAGCGTCAATGATCAGTTCTTC. The chain links TRBV4-2 to TRBJ2-1; 7 bases fit TRBD2. Germline assignment: CDR1 LGHNA and CDR2 YNFKEQ. The CDR3 contains 15 residues.

As for this clonotype: A junction end diverges from the germline sequence, so it may reflect a read error. The chain employs TRBV29-1 and TRBJ2-7; weak D call: TRBD1 (6 bases). The CDR3 runs 13 residues. CDR1 SQVTM and CDR2 ANQGSEA come from the germline V gene. The CDR3 sequence: CNARRTVHDEKYF. The CDR3 DNA is TGCAACGCAAGGCGGACAGTCCATGACGAGAAGTACTTC.

A remark on this clonotype: A much larger clone differs by one base, so this may be a read error. The chain is built from TRBV10-3 and TRBJ2-7, with D possibly being TRBD1 (6 bases). Germline CDR1 is ENHRY and CDR2 is SYGVKD. CDR3 length equals 15 residues. Trimming took 5 bases from V and 9 from J, leaving 23 bases between them. CDR3 nucleotide sequence: TGTGCCATCAGTATTTCAGGGGCTCCAGTGGGCATGCAGTACTTC. It specifies CAISISGAPVGMQYF.

Worth noting for this clonotype: The junction departs from germline at one end; a sequencing error may be responsible. V and J are TRBV12-3 or TRBV12-4 and TRBJ2-1; 9 bases map to TRBD2. The CDR3 covers 13 residues. CDR3 sequence: CVSTQTSGNEQFF. Here the CDR3 DNA reads TGTGTCAGCACCCAGACTAGCGGAAATGAGCAGTTCTTC.